This T cell receptor (beta chain) was sequenced in a study of cytomegalovirus exposure and HLA in healthy donors. Regarding this clone: The antigen is undetermined.

It was with 60 Vbeta and 13 Jbeta primers that the PCR ran. Sequencing was performed with immunoSEQ multiplex PCR; in TCRdb, only in-frame clones are kept and a portion is missing. The table includes fewer than 150,000 clones, about 78% detected once. The length of the CDR3 is 13 residues. V lost 6 bases, J lost 7 bases, and 13 bases lay in between. Germline V lookup: CDR1 MNHNS, CDR2 SASEGT. Findings of the study overall: Fewer N-insertions than the roughly 670-donor mean were reportedly shown by an Asian-associated ancestry cluster in a later analysis. DRB1 had the most TCR associations and HLA-C the fewest, a later analysis found, with rates varying by HLA locus. It emerged from a later analysis that several of the most significant clusters appeared to be linked to common viral pathogens.

Donors showed nominal health when sampled, although they likely had unrecorded immune exposures. The sample consisted of PBMCs. The chain employs TRBV6-1 and TRBJ2-1; possible D gene TRBD2, 6 bases. This TCR was sampled from a man aged 18 to 29 in good health and CMV-seronegative. The CDR3 bases are TGTGCCAGCAGCACGGGACTTGAGAATGAGCAGTTCTTC. Encoded protein: CASSTGLENEQFF.